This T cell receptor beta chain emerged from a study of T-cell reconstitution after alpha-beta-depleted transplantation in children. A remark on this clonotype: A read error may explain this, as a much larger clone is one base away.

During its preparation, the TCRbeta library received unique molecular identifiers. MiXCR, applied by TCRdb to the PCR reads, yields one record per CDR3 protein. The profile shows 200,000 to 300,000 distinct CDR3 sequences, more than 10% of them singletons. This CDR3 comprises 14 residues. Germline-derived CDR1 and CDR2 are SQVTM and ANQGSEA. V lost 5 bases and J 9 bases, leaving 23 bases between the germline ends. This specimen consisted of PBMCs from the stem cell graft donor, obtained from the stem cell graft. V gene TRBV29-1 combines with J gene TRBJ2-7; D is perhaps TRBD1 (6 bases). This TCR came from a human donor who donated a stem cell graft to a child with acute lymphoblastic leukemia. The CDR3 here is CSVTPGHPFVAQYF. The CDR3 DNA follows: TGCAGCGTTACGCCGGGACACCCGTTCGTGGCGCAGTACTTC.